The 26 T cell receptor beta chains given below trace back to one sample, sequenced in a study of T cell responses to AZD1222 COVID-19 vaccine. Here immunoSEQ multiplex PCR was the method, and the copy in TCRdb shows in-frame clones only, minus some. The table includes 95,000 to 100,000 clones, about 90% detected once. The sequenced sample was peripheral blood, obtained 28 days after the second AZD1222 dose. The receptor set was obtained from an adult who received the AZD1222 COVID-19 vaccine.

V is TRBV28 and J is TRBJ1-2; D unclear. V lost 4 bases and J lost 6, with 24 bases in between. The CDR3 contains 17 residues. Germline CDR1 and CDR2: MDHEN and SYDVKM. CDR3 sequence: CASSSNPFWSGLHGYTF. DNA of the CDR3: TGTGCCAGCAGTTCGAACCCCTTCTGGTCGGGATTGCATGGCTACACCTTC.

The rearrangement uses TRBV13 and TRBJ2-1; 12 bases map to TRBD2. The V segment lost 5 bases and the J segment 7 bases; nucleotides outside the gene matches: 9. Germline values: CDR1 PRHDT, CDR2 FYEKMQ (reference sequence). CDR3 size: 16 residues. In DNA, the CDR3 is TGTGCCAGCAGCCTCGGACTAGCGGGAAGGCGAAATGAGCAGTTCTTC. Protein product: CASSLGLAGRRNEQFF.

This chain links TRBV7-2 with TRBJ2-3; D unresolved. V was cut by 2 bases and J by 4 bases, with 4 bases left in between. This CDR3 has 12 residues. Germline CDR1 reads SGHTA; CDR2 reads FQGNSA. The CDR3, as DNA: TGTGCCAGCAGCTTATATCCAGATACGCAGTATTTT. Translation gives CASSLYPDTQYF.

V and J are TRBV5-6 and TRBJ1-2; TRBD1 might be the D (5 bases). Germline CDR1 SGHDT, CDR2 YYEEEE. The CDR3 is 14 amino acids. Between the trimmed V and J ends, which lost 4 bases and 4 bases, there was a span of 14 bases. The CDR3, as DNA: TGTGCCAGCAGCGTGGAGGGGCAGGTCTATGGCTACACCTTC. Amino acid sequence: CASSVEGQVYGYTF. The full variable domain, completed using reference TRBV5-6 and TRBJ1-2, is DAGVTQSPTHLIKTRGQQVTLRCSPKSGHDTVSWYQQALGQGPQFIFQYYEEEERQRGNFPDRFSGHQFPNYSSELNVNALLLGDSALYLCASSVEGQVYGYTFGSGTRLTVV.

This clone turned up a few times. This chain links TRBV6-2 or TRBV6-3 with TRBJ1-5; TRBD1 matches 7 bases. CDR1 is MNHEY, CDR2 SVGEGT, per germline. The CDR3 length is 18 residues. The junction had 9 bases not matched to a gene; V was cut back by 0 bases and J by 1 base. The CDR3 nucleotides read TGTGCCAGCAGTTACTCCCAGACAGGGCACCGGAGCAATCAGCCCCAGCATTTT. Its protein product is CASSYSQTGHRSNQPQHF.

The chain is built from TRBV5-4 and TRBJ1-2; D is possibly TRBD1 (5 bases). Trimming cost V 4 bases and J 1 base, with 8 bases left between them. Per germline, CDR1 SGHNT and CDR2 YYREEE (reference sequence). This CDR3 comprises 13 residues. The CDR3 loop reads CASSPDSNYGYTF. The CDR3 region has the DNA TGTGCCAGCAGCCCCGACAGTAACTATGGCTACACCTTC.

This clone came up once. V gene TRBV4-1 combines with J gene TRBJ2-1; 8 bases align to TRBD2. The CDR3 covers 17 residues. Germline V gives CDR1 MGHRA, CDR2 YSYEKL. V was pared by 2 bases and J by 3 bases, with 9 bases of the junction left unmatched. The DNA of the CDR3 is TGCGCCAGCAGCCAACCCAATCTTGGGACTAGCTACAATGAGCAGTTCTTC. Translating gives CASSQPNLGTSYNEQFF.

The chain employs TRBV5-5 and TRBJ1-2; D is ambiguous. V was shortened by 3 bases and J by 0 bases, with 6 bases between the two germline ends. The CDR3 runs 13 residues. Germline CDR1 SGHKS, CDR2 YYEKEE (reference sequence). This CDR3 reads CASSYSTNYGYTF. As DNA, the CDR3 is TGTGCCAGCAGCTATAGCACTAACTATGGCTACACCTTC.

The V call is TRBV5-4, the J call TRBJ1-4; 7 bases are shared with TRBD1. The CDR3 runs 15 residues. J was trimmed by 4 bases and V by 0 bases; bases with no gene match: 3. The V gene's germline CDR1 is SGHNT and CDR2 YYREEE (reference sequence). The CDR3 is CASSLGGQSNEKLFF. The CDR3 coding sequence is TGTGCCAGCAGCTTGGGGGGACAGAGTAATGAAAAACTGTTTTTT.

The gene calls are TRBV27 and TRBJ1-6, with D possibly matching TRBD1 (5 bases). This CDR3 has 13 amino acids. CDR1 and CDR2 from the germline V gene are MNHEY and SMNVEV (reference sequence). Trimming removed 3 bases from V and 6 bases from J, with 6 bases in between. Here the CDR3 reads CASSFQGNSPLHF. CDR3 DNA: TGTGCCAGCAGTTTCCAGGGTAATTCACCCCTCCACTTT.

This rearrangement joins TRBV7-8 to TRBJ2-1; perhaps TRBD1 as D (6 bases). V was pared by 5 bases and J by 6 bases, with 20 bases between. CDR3 length: 16 residues. Germline V gene sequence: CDR1 SGHVS, CDR2 FQNEAQ. CDR3 residues: CASSPHAGELINEQFF. The CDR3 DNA follows: TGTGCCAGCAGCCCTCATGCAGGGGAGTTAATCAATGAGCAGTTCTTC.

This chain connects TRBV28 to TRBJ2-7; no reliable D call. The CDR3 runs 14 residues. Germline-derived CDR1 and CDR2 are MDHEN and SYDVKM. V dropped 7 bases and J dropped 5 bases, with 18 bases sitting between them. CDR3 nucleotide sequence: TGTGCCAGCACCCTCGAAGGGTATAGGAACGAGCAGTACTTC. It yields the protein CASTLEGYRNEQYF.

The V gene is TRBV29-1, the J gene TRBJ2-7, with D possibly being TRBD1 or TRBD2 (5 bases each). Germline loops: CDR1 SQVTM, CDR2 ANQGSEA. This CDR3 is 13 amino acids long. V was clipped by 5 bases and J by 0 bases, with 11 bases between them. CDR3: CSVRDGSSYEQYF. The CDR3 nucleotides read TGCAGCGTTCGGGACGGAAGCTCCTACGAGCAGTACTTC.

The rearrangement joins TRBV4-1 to TRBJ2-3; 7 nucleotides match TRBD2. The CDR3 covers 17 residues. The germline V gene has CDR1 MGHRA and CDR2 YSYEKL. Unmatched junction bases numbered 10, after V lost 2 bases and J lost 2 bases. The CDR3 nucleotides are TGCGCCAGCAGCCAACCCACCCGGACTAGATCCACAGATACGCAGTATTTT. This translates into CASSQPTRTRSTDTQYF.

V and J are TRBV10-2 and TRBJ1-3, with 7 bases aligning to TRBD1. CDR1 and CDR2 from the germline V gene are WSHSY and SAAADI. With V trimmed by 2 bases and J by 0 bases, 7 bases remained unmatched. This CDR3 spans 17 amino acids. CDR3 loop: CASSERQGVDSGNTIYF. CDR3 DNA: TGCGCCAGCAGTGAGCGGCAGGGGGTAGACTCTGGAAACACCATATATTTT.

This chain uses TRBV24-1 with TRBJ2-1; D is possibly TRBD2 (6 bases). The CDR3 has 16 residues. Germline V gene lookup returns CDR1 KGHDR and CDR2 SFDVKD. The V gene lost 3 bases and the J gene lost 3 bases, with 14 bases spanning the gap. The CDR3 reads CATSDAPAGLYNEQFF. For the CDR3, the DNA is TGTGCCACCAGTGATGCCCCAGCGGGTCTCTACAATGAGCAGTTCTTC.

This chain uses TRBV19 with TRBJ2-1; 8 bases line up with TRBD1. Per germline, CDR1 LNHDA and CDR2 SQIVND (reference sequence). Trimming took 4 bases from V and 7 from J; bases not matched to a gene: 6. CDR3 length: 14 amino acids. The CDR3 DNA is TGTGCCAGTAGTACCGGACAGGGAAGGAATGAGCAGTTCTTC. This codes for CASSTGQGRNEQFF.

This chain joins TRBV7-3 and TRBJ1-1, with 9 positions matching TRBD1. The germline V gene has CDR1 SGHTA and CDR2 FQGTGA. The V and J ends lost 6 bases and 0 bases, in that order; junction bases with no gene match: 8. The length of the CDR3 is 16 residues. The chain's CDR3 is CASSFGGQGMNTEAFF. For the CDR3, the DNA is TGTGCCAGCAGTTTCGGAGGACAGGGGATGAACACTGAAGCTTTCTTT.

This clone has just a few counts. The V gene is TRBV2, the J gene TRBJ2-1, with 9 bases that match TRBD2. CDR1 and CDR2 from the germline V gene are SNHLY and FYNNEI. Unmatched junction bases numbered 4, after V lost 8 bases and J lost 5 bases. The CDR3 is made up of 13 amino acids. The CDR3 DNA sequence: TGTGCCAGCCGGACTAGCGCGCACAATGAGCAGTTCTTC. Amino acids: CASRTSAHNEQFF.

The chain links TRBV28 to TRBJ1-1, with 12 bases that match TRBD1. Germline CDR1 reads MDHEN; CDR2 reads SYDVKM. Trimming at V came to 5 bases and at J to 3 bases, leaving 13 bases not matched to a gene. The CDR3 sequence is 18 residues long. The CDR3 DNA is TGTGCCAGCAGTCCATCCGGGGGGACAGGGGGCTTGGACACTGAAGCTTTCTTT. This codes for CASSPSGGTGGLDTEAFF.

This clone was seen a single time. The chain links TRBV6-5 to TRBJ2-7, with D possibly matching TRBD1 (5 bases). V gave up 0 bases and J gave up 1 base, with 10 bases separating them. The CDR3 runs 15 residues. CDR1 is MNHEY and CDR2 is SVGAGI in the germline V gene. For the CDR3, the DNA is TGTGCCAGCAGTTACTCGCCAGGGCTGTCCTACGAGCAGTACTTC. It specifies CASSYSPGLSYEQYF.

The chain carries TRBV9 and TRBJ2-3; weak D call: TRBD1 (5 bases). Trimming stripped 1 base from V and 2 bases from J, with 11 bases between. CDR1 and CDR2 (germline): SGDLS, YYNGEE. CDR3 length equals 15 residues. The CDR3 protein is CASSVMGRITDTQYF. The CDR3 nucleotides read TGTGCCAGCAGCGTAATGGGGCGCATCACAGATACGCAGTATTTT.

This clone was recorded once. V gene TRBV11-3 combines with J gene TRBJ2-5, with TRBD2 as a possible D gene (6 bases). The CDR3 covers 13 residues. Germline values: CDR1 SGHNT, CDR2 YENEEA. Trimming pared 5 bases from V and 2 bases from J, leaving 9 bases between. CDR3 protein: CASSAGPQETQYF. For the CDR3, the DNA is TGTGCCAGCAGCGCGGGGCCGCAAGAGACCCAGTACTTC.

This clone appeared a few times. The J gene is TRBJ2-7, the V gene TRBV2; 8 positions match TRBD1. This CDR3 has 15 amino acids. Germline V gene lookup returns CDR1 SNHLY and CDR2 FYNNEI. Trimming at V came to 8 bases and at J to 4 bases, leaving 13 bases not matched to a gene. CDR3 loop: CASCPAQGARYEQYF. The CDR3 DNA follows: TGTGCCAGCTGCCCGGCGCAGGGGGCTAGATACGAGCAGTACTTC.

This clone was picked up one time. The chain has TRBV19 and TRBJ1-3; the D gene is possibly TRBD1 (5 bases). Germline values: CDR1 LNHDA, CDR2 SQIVND (reference sequence). The CDR3 runs to 17 residues. V was shortened by 3 bases and J by 5 bases, with 20 bases between the two germline ends. The CDR3 nucleotides are TGTGCCAGTAGTATTTCCGGGACTCTCGGAGGGAGAAACACCATATATTTT. This sequence encodes CASSISGTLGGRNTIYF. Full variable domain (remainder filled in from reference TRBV19 and TRBJ1-3): DGGITQSPKYLFRKEGQNVTLSCEQNLNHDAMYWYRQDPGQGLRLIYYSQIVNDFQKGDIAEGYSVSREKKESFPLTVTSAQKNPTAFYLCASSISGTLGGRNTIYFGEGSWLTVV.

The chain couples TRBV28 to TRBJ2-7, with D unclear. The length of the CDR3 is 12 residues. V lost 3 bases to trimming and J lost 6 bases, with 9 bases between them. Germline values: CDR1 MDHEN, CDR2 SYDVKM. The CDR3 DNA sequence: TGTGCCAGCAGTTTGTCCATTGCCGAGCAGTACTTC. Translated, it gives CASSLSIAEQYF.